One and the same sample provided the 13 T cell receptor beta chains below, sequenced in a study of T-cell reconstitution after alpha-beta-depleted transplantation in children (TCRdb year 2016). Libraries were constructed by PCR. The sample was run on an Illumina HiSeq 2500. Molecular barcoding was employed in the preparation of TCR libraries, with unique molecular identifiers being used to normalize TCRbeta repertoire quantification. TCRdb took the public reads, trimmed them with fastp at Q25, ran MiXCR for clone calling and kept in-frame beta chains. A single entry per CDR3 protein holds the most common genes and DNA from its merged rows. A total of about 22,000 distinct CDR3 sequences appear in this sample, about 11% of them only once. The ten largest clones capture around 25% of the sample. Sequences were derived from PBMCs from the stem cell graft donor, sampled from the stem cell graft. Every receptor here comes from a human donor who donated a stem cell graft to a child with chronic granulomatous disease.

This clonotype has ten or more counts. The chain links TRBV5-6 to TRBJ2-5, with D possibly matching TRBD2 (6 bases). Germline V gene lookup returns CDR1 SGHDT and CDR2 YYEEEE. The V end lost 0 bases, the J end lost 5 bases, and 14 bases lay between the germline ends. The CDR3 runs to 15 residues. The CDR3 nucleotides read TGTGCCAGCAGCTTGGAAACTAGCAGAGGGGAGACCCAGTACTTC. It encodes CASSLETSRGETQYF.

This clonotype was seen at least ten times. The gene calls are TRBV5-1 and TRBJ2-2; 8 bases agree with TRBD2. The CDR3 loop spans 17 amino acids. Germline CDR1 SGHRS, CDR2 YFSETQ. V lost 4 bases, J lost 3 bases, and 11 bases stayed unmatched. The CDR3 DNA follows: TGCGCCAGCAGCCTAGTAGGGTTAGCGGGATACACCGGGGAGCTGTTTTTT. This translates into CASSLVGLAGYTGELFF.

This clonotype appeared many times. The rearrangement joins TRBV20-1 to TRBJ2-3, with TRBD2 matching 13 bases. V was clipped by 4 bases and J by 9 bases; unmatched bases: 10. Per germline, CDR1 DFQATT and CDR2 SNEGSKA (reference sequence). There are 15 residues in the CDR3. Written as DNA, the CDR3 is TGCAGTGCTAACCCATCGGGGACTAGCGGGGAGACGCAGTATTTT. Residues: CSANPSGTSGETQYF.

This clonotype was observed many times. V and J are TRBV4-3 and TRBJ1-2; D remains unclear. Deletions cut 1 base from V and 11 bases from J, with 14 bases between. Germline values: CDR1 LGHNA, CDR2 YSLEER. CDR3 length: 13 amino acids. DNA for the CDR3: TGCGCCAGCAGCCAAGGACGTGGGAAGTGGTACACCTTC. It is translated as CASSQGRGKWYTF.

This clonotype was detected many times. This chain's CDR3 is CSARDHDRVGGYTF. In DNA, the CDR3 is TGCAGTGCTAGAGATCACGACAGGGTTGGAGGCTACACCTTC. The chain has TRBV20-1 and TRBJ1-2; 7 bases fit TRBD1. Trimming cost V 0 bases and J 8 bases; bases outside gene matches: 9. The CDR3 runs to 14 residues. Germline-derived CDR1 and CDR2 are DFQATT and SNEGSKA (reference sequence).

A few counts support this clonotype. This chain joins TRBV3-1 and TRBJ2-5, with 11 bases fitting TRBD2. The CDR3 contains 19 residues. The germline V gene has CDR1 LGHDT and CDR2 YNNKEL (reference sequence). The J segment lost 5 bases and the V segment lost 1 base, leaving 15 bases of the junction unmatched. In DNA, the CDR3 is TGTGCCAGCAGCCAAGTCCTGGGACTAGCGGAAAAAGAATCGGAGACCCAGTACTTC. This encodes CASSQVLGLAEKESETQYF.

This clonotype came up many times. The rearrangement joins TRBV5-1 to TRBJ2-7; D is unresolved. CDR1 is SGHRS and CDR2 is YFSETQ in the germline V gene. The CDR3 sequence is 16 residues long. The germline V and J ends were trimmed by 0 bases and 2 bases, with 15 bases remaining between them. CDR3 region: CASSLDLRRGPYEQYF. The CDR3 DNA follows: TGCGCCAGCAGCTTGGATTTGCGTCGCGGACCCTACGAGCAGTACTTC. The full variable domain, with the rest looked up from reference TRBV5-1 and TRBJ2-7, is KAGVTQTPRYLIKTRGQQVTLSCSPISGHRSVSWYQQTPGQGLQFLFEYFSETQRNKGNFPGRFSGRQFSNSRSEMNVSTLELGDSALYLCASSLDLRRGPYEQYFGPGTRLTVT.

In its sample, this clonotype was seen many times. The V gene is TRBV3-1, the J gene TRBJ2-5; no firm D call. The germline gives CDR1 LGHDT, CDR2 YNNKEL (reference sequence). The CDR3 length is 12 residues. The germline V and J ends were trimmed by 0 bases and 5 bases, with 4 bases remaining between them. The CDR3 protein is CASSQDWETQYF. In DNA form, the CDR3 reads TGTGCCAGCAGCCAAGATTGGGAGACCCAGTACTTC.

This clonotype appeared many times. This chain uses TRBV4-1 with TRBJ2-5, with D possibly being TRBD1 (7 bases). The CDR3 contains 15 residues. Germline V CDR1 and CDR2: MGHRA, YSYEKL. V was cut by 0 bases and J by 5 bases, with 13 bases left in between. The CDR3 sequence: CASSQDGGGRETQYF. The CDR3 coding sequence is TGCGCCAGCAGCCAAGATGGAGGGGGCAGGGAGACCCAGTACTTC.

This clonotype was detected only a few times. The chain combines TRBV5-1 with TRBJ1-2; TRBD1 might be the D (5 bases). The V end was cut by 1 base, the J end by 8 bases, with 12 bases between. The CDR3 length is 13 residues. Germline CDR1 and CDR2: SGHRS and YFSETQ. In DNA form, the CDR3 reads TGCGCCAGCAGCTTGAGACAGTGCTGCGGCTACACCTTC. As protein: CASSLRQCCGYTF.

This clonotype has ten or more counts. The CDR3 DNA is TGTGCCAGTATTAGGACAGCGAACACTGAAGCTTTCTTT. Protein: CASIRTANTEAFF. The chain combines TRBV19 with TRBJ1-1; D is possibly TRBD1 (6 bases). CDR3 length: 13 amino acids. Germline values: CDR1 LNHDA, CDR2 SQIVND (reference sequence). V was cut by 7 bases and J by 1 base, with 10 bases left in between.

This clonotype has a count of ten or more. Written as DNA, the CDR3 is TGTGCCAGCAGCTTAAGTGGCGGAGGCACCGGGGAGCTGTTTTTT. Translating gives CASSLSGGGTGELFF. The V call is TRBV7-9, the J call TRBJ2-2; possibly TRBD2 for D (5 bases). This CDR3 has 15 amino acids. Deletions cut 2 bases from V and 4 bases from J, with 11 bases between. CDR1 and CDR2 from the germline V gene are SEHNR and FQNEAQ (reference sequence).

This clonotype occurred many times. The V call is TRBV10-3, the J call TRBJ1-6; 9 bases line up with TRBD1. The V and J ends lost 0 bases and 9 bases, in that order; junction bases with no gene match: 9. The CDR3 sequence is 17 residues long. CDR1 ENHRY and CDR2 SYGVKD come from the germline V gene. DNA of the CDR3: TGTGCCATCAGTGAGTCGACTCGGGGACAGGGTGGTTCACCCCTCCACTTT. It translates to CAISESTRGQGGSPLHF.